The source of this T cell receptor beta chain is a study of blood T cell repertoires in COVID-19. Study summary: Samples taken during acute and convalescent COVID-19 were collected in the United States, Italy and Spain. The cDNA or gDNA used as material had been derived from T cells, B-cell-depleted T cells, or PBMCs.

As processed by the authors: Amplified reference gene primers provided the basis for estimating nucleated cell counts. Only in-frame clones appear in the TCRdb table, and some are missing; sequencing was by immunoSEQ multiplex PCR. Clone size and V and J calls were adopted from that table, with D and trimming inferred from the DNA. The table records over 50,000 clones, approximately 86% of them present only once. With 0 bases removed from V and 4 bases from J, the gap between germline ends came to 14 bases. Germline V lookup: CDR1 SGDLS, CDR2 YYNGEE. The CDR3 loop spans 16 amino acids. The sample holds a few counts of this clone.

The chain combines TRBV9 with TRBJ1-3; tentative D call: TRBD1 (6 bases). This TCR came from a man aged 65-85 years with active COVID-19. The sample was peripheral blood. In nucleotides, the CDR3 is TGTGCCAGCAGCGTAGCCGCAGGGGTGGACGGAAACACCATATATTTT. Its translation is CASSVAAGVDGNTIYF.